The clone carrying this TCR beta chain has a count of ten or more. As yet, its antigen is unknown. The record originates from a study of T cells in Graves' hyperthyroidism and ophthalmopathy. TCR beta CDR3 regions were amplified from RNA. HTBI primers were used for first-round RT-PCR of the TCR CDR3. TCRdb fed the multiplex PCR reads into MiXCR, producing one record per CDR3 protein. The sample carries fewer than 650,000 distinct CDR3 sequences, 14% recorded once. The CDR3 has 17 amino acids. Trimming removed 6 bases at V and 1 base at J, with 21 bases between. Germline V gives CDR1 MNHNS, CDR2 SASEGT. Study-level results: With a median lead of roughly 6.2 months before onset, the model predicted ophthalmopathy.

Sequencing was carried out using blood. This clonotype was obtained from a woman between 40 and 55 years old with Graves' hyperthyroidism. The chain recombines TRBV6-1 with TRBJ1-1, with D perhaps matching TRBD1 (6 bases). The CDR3 here is CASRTLDRGAPNTEAFF. As DNA, the CDR3 is TGTGCCAGCAGGACTCTCGACCGGGGGGCTCCGAACACTGAAGCTTTCTTT.